Sequencing of this TCR beta chain was carried out in a study of regulatory T cells in long-lasting Graves disease. For the study at large: Positive TSH receptor antibodies alongside over 5 years of antithyroid drugs were what marked Graves' disease as persistent.

Overall study results and limits: When disease was persistent, TRBV28, TRBJ1-2 and TRBJ2-5 were the favored segments.

Time point reported: persistent/refractory GD, antithyroid drugs over 5 years with positive TRAb. RNA isolated from PBMCs was used to make the TCR library. The authors diagnosed Graves' disease using American Thyroid Association guidelines. One endocrinology department in Xi'an, China, was where patients came from. Sequencing libraries for TCR beta were prepared with iRepertoire HTBI primers and Arm-PCR of CDR3 regions. Via MiXCR, TCRdb re-called the multiplex PCR reads, giving one row per CDR3 protein. The top ten hold around 20% of the sample, which has about 400,000 distinct CDR3 sequences, 20% to 25% seen once. The CDR3 covers 15 residues. The germline CDR1 and CDR2 sequences are LNHNV and YYDKDF (reference sequence). This clonotype was observed a few times. Its target is unknown. Relative to the germline gene, one junction end is altered; a read error may explain this.

This sequence joins TRBV15 and TRBJ2-6, with D uncertain. The sequencing used peripheral blood mononuclear cells (PBMCs), collected when the disease was refractory, from a patient treated with antithyroid drugs. This clonotype was obtained from a female donor with Graves disease. DNA of the CDR3: TGTGCCACCAGGAGAGATAGCTCTGGGGCCAACGTCCTGACTTTC. This encodes CATRRDSSGANVLTF.